This TCR beta chain was profiled in a study of CD8+CD57+ T cells in acquired aplastic anemia. Findings and caveats of the study: The study found no significant CD8+ Simpson's diversity difference between patients and controls.

The sequenced patients had an expansion of CD8+CD57+ cells seen by flow cytometry. Severe acquired aplastic anemia was present in every patient. No patient had been given any therapy when blood was sampled. CDR1 and CDR2 from the germline V gene are SNHLY and FYNNEI. The CDR3 is 15 amino acids. The V gene end was trimmed by 6 bases and the J gene end by 2 bases; junction bases not matched to a gene: 6. The TCR beta profiling, which covered VDJ combination and CDR3 sequence, was carried out using genomic DNA as the template. TCRdb reprocessed the reads with MiXCR, giving one entry per CDR3 protein. The data contain about 40,000 distinct CDR3 sequences, over 55% of them singletons. As to this clonotype: What it binds is not known.

The rearrangement uses TRBV2 and TRBJ2-3, with 9 bases matching TRBD1. The sequence was collected from a human donor with aplastic anemia. The material sequenced was sorted CD4+, CD8+, or CD8+CD57+ T cells (not recorded which) from PBMCs. In DNA, the CDR3 is TGTGCCAGCAGCCGGGACAGGGCCTCCACAGATACGCAGTATTTT. This gives the protein CASSRDRASTDTQYF.